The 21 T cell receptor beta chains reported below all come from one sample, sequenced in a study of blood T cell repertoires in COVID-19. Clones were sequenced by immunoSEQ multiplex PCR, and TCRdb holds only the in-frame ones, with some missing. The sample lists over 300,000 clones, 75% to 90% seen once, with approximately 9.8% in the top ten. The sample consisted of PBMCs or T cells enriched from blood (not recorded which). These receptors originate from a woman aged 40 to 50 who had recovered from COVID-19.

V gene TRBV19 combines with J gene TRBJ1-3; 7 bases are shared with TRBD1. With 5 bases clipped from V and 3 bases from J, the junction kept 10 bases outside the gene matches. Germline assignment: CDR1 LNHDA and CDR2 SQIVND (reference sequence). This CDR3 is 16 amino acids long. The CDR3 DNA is TGTGCCAGTAGTGCCCGACGACAGGGAGGTGGAAACACCATATATTTT. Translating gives CASSARRQGGGNTIYF.

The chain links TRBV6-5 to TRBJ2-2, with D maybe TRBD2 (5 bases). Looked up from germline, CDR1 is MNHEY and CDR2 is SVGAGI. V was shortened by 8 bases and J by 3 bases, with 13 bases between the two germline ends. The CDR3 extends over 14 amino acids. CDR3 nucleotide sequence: TGTGCCAGCGTTAGGGTGCGGGACACCGGGGAGCTGTTTTTT. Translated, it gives CASVRVRDTGELFF.

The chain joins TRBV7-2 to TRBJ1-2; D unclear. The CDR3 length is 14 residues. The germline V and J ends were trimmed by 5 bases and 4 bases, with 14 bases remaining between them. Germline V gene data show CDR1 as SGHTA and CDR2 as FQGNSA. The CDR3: CASSVLPEGYGYTF. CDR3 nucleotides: TGTGCCAGCAGCGTTCTTCCGGAGGGCTATGGCTACACCTTC.

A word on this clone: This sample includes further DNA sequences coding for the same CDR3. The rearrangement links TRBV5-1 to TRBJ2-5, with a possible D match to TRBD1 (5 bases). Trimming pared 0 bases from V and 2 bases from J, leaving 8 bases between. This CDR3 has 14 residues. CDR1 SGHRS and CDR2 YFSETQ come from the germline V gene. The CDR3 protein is CASSLGTTQETQYF. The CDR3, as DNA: TGCGCCAGCAGCTTGGGGACAACTCAAGAGACCCAGTACTTC.

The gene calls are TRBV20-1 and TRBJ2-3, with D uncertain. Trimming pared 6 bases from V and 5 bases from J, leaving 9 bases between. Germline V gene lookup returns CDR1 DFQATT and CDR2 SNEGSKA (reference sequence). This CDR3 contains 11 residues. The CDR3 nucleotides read TGCAGTGCCAAAAGCCTAGATACGCAGTATTTT. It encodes CSAKSLDTQYF.

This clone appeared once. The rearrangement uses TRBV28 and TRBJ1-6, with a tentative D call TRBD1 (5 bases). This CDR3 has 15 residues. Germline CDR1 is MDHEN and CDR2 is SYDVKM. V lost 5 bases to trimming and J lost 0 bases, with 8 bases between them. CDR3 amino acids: CASSRQSSYNSPLHF. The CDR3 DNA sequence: TGTGCCAGCAGTCGACAGAGCTCCTATAATTCACCCCTCCACTTT. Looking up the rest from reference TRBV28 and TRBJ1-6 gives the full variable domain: DVKVTQSSRYLVKRTGEKVFLECVQDMDHENMFWYRQDPGLGLRLIYFSYDVKMKEKGDIPEGYSVSREKKERFSLILESASTNQTSMYLCASSRQSSYNSPLHFGNGTRLTVT.

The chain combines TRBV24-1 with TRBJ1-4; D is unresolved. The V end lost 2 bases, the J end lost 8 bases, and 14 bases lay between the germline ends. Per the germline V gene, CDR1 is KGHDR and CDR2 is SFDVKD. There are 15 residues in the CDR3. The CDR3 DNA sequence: TGTGCCACCAGTGATTGGGAGGGTGGATCCGAAAAACTGTTTTTT. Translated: CATSDWEGGSEKLFF.

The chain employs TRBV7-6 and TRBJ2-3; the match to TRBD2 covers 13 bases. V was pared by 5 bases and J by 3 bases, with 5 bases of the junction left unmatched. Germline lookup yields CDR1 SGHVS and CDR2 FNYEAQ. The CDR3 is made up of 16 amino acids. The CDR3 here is CASSETSGGHTDTQYF. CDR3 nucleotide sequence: TGTGCCAGCAGCGAGACTAGCGGGGGGCATACAGATACGCAGTATTTT. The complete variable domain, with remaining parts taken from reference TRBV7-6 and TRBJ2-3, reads GAGVSQSPRYKVTKRGQDVALRCDPISGHVSLYWYRQALGQGPEFLTYFNYEAQQDKSGLPNDRFSAERPEGSISTLTIQRTEQRDSAMYRCASSETSGGHTDTQYFGPGTRLTVL.

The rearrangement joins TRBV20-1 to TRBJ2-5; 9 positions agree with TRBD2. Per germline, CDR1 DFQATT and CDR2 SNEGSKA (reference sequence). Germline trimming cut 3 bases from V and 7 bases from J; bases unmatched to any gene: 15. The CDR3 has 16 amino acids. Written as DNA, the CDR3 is TGCAGTGCTAGTTATTCGGGCGGGGGGGCCTTTGGGACCCAGTACTTC. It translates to CSASYSGGGAFGTQYF.

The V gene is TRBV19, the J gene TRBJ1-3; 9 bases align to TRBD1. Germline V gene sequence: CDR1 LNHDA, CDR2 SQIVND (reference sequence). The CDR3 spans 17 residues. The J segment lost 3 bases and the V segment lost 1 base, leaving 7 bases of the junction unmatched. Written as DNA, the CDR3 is TGTGCCAGTAGTATAGGAGGGGGACAGGGCCGTGGAAACACCATATATTTT. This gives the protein CASSIGGGQGRGNTIYF. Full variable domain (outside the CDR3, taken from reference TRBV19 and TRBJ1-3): DGGITQSPKYLFRKEGQNVTLSCEQNLNHDAMYWYRQDPGQGLRLIYYSQIVNDFQKGDIAEGYSVSREKKESFPLTVTSAQKNPTAFYLCASSIGGGQGRGNTIYFGEGSWLTVV.

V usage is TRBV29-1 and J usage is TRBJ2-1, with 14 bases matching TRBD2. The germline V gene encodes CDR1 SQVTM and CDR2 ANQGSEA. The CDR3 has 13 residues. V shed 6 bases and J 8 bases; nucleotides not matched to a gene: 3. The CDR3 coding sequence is TGCAGCGTGGGGACTAGCGGGGGCCATGAGCAGTTCTTC. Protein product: CSVGTSGGHEQFF.

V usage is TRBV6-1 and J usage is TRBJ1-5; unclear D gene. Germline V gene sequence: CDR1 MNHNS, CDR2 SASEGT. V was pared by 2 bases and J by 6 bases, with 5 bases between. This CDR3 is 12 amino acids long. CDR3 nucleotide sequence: TGTGCCAGCAGTGAATTCGGTCAGCCCCAGCATTTT. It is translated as CASSEFGQPQHF.

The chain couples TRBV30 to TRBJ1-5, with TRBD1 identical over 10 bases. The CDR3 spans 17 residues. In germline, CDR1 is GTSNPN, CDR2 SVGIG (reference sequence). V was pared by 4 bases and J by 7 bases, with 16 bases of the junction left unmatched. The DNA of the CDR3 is TGTGCCTGGAATAACTCATTAAGACAGGGGGCAGGGCAGCCCCAGCATTTT. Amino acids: CAWNNSLRQGAGQPQHF.

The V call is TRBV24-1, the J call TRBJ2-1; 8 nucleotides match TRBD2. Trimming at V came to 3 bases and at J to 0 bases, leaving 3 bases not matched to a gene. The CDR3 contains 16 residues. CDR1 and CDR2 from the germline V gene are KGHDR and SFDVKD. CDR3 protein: CATSDSGSYSYNEQFF. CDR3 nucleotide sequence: TGTGCCACCAGTGATAGCGGGAGTTACTCCTACAATGAGCAGTTCTTC.

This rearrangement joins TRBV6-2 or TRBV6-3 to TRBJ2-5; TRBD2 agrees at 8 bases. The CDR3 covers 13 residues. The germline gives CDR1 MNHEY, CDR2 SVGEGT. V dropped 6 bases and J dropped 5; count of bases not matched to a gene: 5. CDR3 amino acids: CASSRGGRETQYF. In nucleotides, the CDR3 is TGTGCCAGCAGCCGGGGGGGCCGGGAGACCCAGTACTTC.

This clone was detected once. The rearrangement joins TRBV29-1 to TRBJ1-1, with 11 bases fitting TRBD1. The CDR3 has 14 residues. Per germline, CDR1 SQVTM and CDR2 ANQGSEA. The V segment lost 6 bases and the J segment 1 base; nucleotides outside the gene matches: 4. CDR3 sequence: CSVDRGRQNTEAFF. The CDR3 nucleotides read TGCAGCGTGGACAGGGGGCGGCAGAACACTGAAGCTTTCTTT.

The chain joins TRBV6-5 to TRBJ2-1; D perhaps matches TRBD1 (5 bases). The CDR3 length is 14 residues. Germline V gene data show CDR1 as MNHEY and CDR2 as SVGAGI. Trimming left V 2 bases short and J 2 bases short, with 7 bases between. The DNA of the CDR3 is TGTGCCAGCAGTTACGAGGACACCTACAATGAGCAGTTCTTC. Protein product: CASSYEDTYNEQFF.

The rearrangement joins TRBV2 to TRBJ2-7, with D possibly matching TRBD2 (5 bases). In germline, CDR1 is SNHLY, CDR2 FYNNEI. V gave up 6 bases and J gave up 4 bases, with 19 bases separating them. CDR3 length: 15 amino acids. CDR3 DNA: TGTGCCAGCAGGGGGTTCGACGGAACTAGTTACGAGCAGTACTTC. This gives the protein CASRGFDGTSYEQYF.

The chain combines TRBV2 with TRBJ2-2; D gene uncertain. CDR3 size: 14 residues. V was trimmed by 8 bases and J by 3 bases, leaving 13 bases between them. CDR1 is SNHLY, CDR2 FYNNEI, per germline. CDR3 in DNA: TGTGCCAGCGCCGACTCGAGGTACACCGGGGAGCTGTTTTTT. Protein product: CASADSRYTGELFF. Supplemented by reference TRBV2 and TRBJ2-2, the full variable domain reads EPEVTQTPSHQVTQMGQEVILRCVPISNHLYFYWYRQILGQKVEFLVSFYNNEISEKSEIFDDQFSVERPDGSNFTLKIRSTKLEDSAMYFCASADSRYTGELFFGEGSRLTVL.

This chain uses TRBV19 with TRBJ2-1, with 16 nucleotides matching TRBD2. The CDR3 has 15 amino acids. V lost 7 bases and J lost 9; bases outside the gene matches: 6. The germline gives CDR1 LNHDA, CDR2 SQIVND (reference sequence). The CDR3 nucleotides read TGTGCCAGTAAGGGACTAGCGGGAGGGCCGGGTGAGCAGTTCTTC. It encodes CASKGLAGGPGEQFF.

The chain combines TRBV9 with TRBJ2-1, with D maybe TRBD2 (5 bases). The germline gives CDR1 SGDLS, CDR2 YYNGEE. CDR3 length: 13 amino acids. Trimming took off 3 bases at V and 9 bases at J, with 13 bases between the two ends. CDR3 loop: CASSADAAGEQFF. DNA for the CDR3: TGTGCCAGCAGCGCCGACGCGGCGGGTGAGCAGTTCTTC.